This record covers a single T cell receptor beta chain. Its antigen is not known. This specimen belongs to a study of T cell repertoires in cytomegalovirus infection. Each CDR3 protein is one row after TCRdb ran MiXCR on the reads. The table records 700,000 to 900,000 distinct CDR3 sequences, almost 30% of them present only once. This CDR3 has 14 amino acids. The V gene lost 6 bases and the J gene lost 5 bases, with 15 bases spanning the gap. Germline-derived CDR1 and CDR2 are SGHVS and FNYEAQ. Findings and limits, study-wide: HLA-C-restricted, CMV-specific TCR beta clonotypes were dominant ex vivo.

Sequenced here: cultured CD8+ T cells from PBMCs, sampled from culture after CMV antigen stimulation. This clonotype was sampled from a human donor in good health (CMV status not recorded). Some clones in this sample may be carry-over from other donors' samples. The chain combines TRBV7-6 with TRBJ2-3; D assignment may be TRBD1 or TRBD2 (6 bases each). CDR3 region: CASSKLGGQDTQYF. The CDR3 region has the DNA TGTGCCAGCAGTAAGCTAGGGGGGCAAGATACGCAGTATTTT.